This T cell receptor (beta chain) derives from a study of T-cell memory formation after mild COVID-19. This clonotype showed up just a few times. Each CDR3 protein is one row after TCRdb ran MiXCR on the 5' RACE reads. The sample has about 110,000 distinct CDR3 sequences, around 15% seen once. Unmatched junction bases numbered 11, after V lost 6 bases and J lost 2 bases. Germline V CDR1 and CDR2: SQVTM, ANQGSEA. This CDR3 is built from 15 residues. This rearrangement joins TRBV29-1 to TRBJ2-3; 7 nucleotides align to TRBD1. The origin of this receptor is an adult woman who had mild COVID-19 (a few samples of this study predate the infection). Cell type and time point are not known. Sequenced material: PBMCs or a T cell subset sorted from them (not recorded which). CDR3 loop: CSVVPWDSNTDTQYF. DNA for the CDR3: TGCAGCGTGGTCCCGTGGGACAGTAACACAGATACGCAGTATTTT.